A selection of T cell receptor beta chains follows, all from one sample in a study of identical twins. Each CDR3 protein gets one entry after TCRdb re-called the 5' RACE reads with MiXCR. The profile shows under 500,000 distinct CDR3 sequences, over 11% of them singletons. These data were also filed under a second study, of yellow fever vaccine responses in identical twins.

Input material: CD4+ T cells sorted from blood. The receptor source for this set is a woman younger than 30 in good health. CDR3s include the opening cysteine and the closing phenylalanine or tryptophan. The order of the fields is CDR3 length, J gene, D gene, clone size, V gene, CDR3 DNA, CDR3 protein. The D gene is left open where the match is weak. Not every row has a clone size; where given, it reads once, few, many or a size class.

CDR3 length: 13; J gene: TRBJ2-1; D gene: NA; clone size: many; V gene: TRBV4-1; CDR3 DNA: TGCGCCAGCAGCCAAGCCTCGGACACGGGGCAGTTCTTC; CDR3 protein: CASSQASDTGQFF
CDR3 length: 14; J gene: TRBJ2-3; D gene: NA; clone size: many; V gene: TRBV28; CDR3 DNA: TGTGCCAGCAGTTTACGGGGGCCTCCAGATACGCAGTATTTT; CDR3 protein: CASSLRGPPDTQYF
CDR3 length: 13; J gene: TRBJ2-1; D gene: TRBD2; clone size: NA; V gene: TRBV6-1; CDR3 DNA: TGTGCCAGCATGTCTAGCGGGGGGAATGAGCAGTTCTTC; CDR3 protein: CASMSSGGNEQFF
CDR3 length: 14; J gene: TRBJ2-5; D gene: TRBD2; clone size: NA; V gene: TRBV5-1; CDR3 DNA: TGCGCCAGCACCCCAGCGGGGAGTCAAGAGACCCAGTACTTC; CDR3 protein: CASTPAGSQETQYF
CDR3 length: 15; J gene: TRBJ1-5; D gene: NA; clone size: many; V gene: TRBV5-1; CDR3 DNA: TGCGCCAGCAGCTTGGGGGGTATTAGCAATCAGCCCCAGCATTTT; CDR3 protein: CASSLGGISNQPQHF
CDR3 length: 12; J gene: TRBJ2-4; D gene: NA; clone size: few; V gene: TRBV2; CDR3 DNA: TGTGCCAGCAGTGAAGCCCGGCACAGAAGCAGTTTC; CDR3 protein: CASSEARHRSSF
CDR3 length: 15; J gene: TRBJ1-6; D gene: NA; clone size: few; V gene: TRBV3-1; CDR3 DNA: TGTGCCAGCAGCCAAGTGGACACCTATAATTCACCCCTCCACTTT; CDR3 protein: CASSQVDTYNSPLHF
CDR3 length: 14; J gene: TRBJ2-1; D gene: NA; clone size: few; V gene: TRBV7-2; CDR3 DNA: TGTGCCAGCAGCTTAGGAGTGGCTAGGAGTGAGCAGTTCTTC; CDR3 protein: CASSLGVARSEQFF
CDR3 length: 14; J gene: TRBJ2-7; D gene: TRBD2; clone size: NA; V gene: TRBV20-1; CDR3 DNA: TGCAGTGCCAGGACTAGCGGGACCTCCTACGAGCAGTACTTC; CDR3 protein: CSARTSGTSYEQYF
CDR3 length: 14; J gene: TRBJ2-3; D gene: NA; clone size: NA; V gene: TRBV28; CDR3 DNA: TGTGCCAGCACTTCTCCCCGGGGCACAGATACGCAGTATTTT; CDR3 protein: CASTSPRGTDTQYF
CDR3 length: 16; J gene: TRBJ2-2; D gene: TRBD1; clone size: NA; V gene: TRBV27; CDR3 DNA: TGTGCCAGCAGCACTTGGACAGGGGATAGGACCGGGGAGCTGTTTTTT; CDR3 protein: CASSTWTGDRTGELFF
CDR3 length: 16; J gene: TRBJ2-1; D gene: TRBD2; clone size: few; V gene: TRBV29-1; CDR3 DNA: TGCAGCGTTGAAGCCCCTCTAGCGGGAACCTACAATGAGCAGTTCTTC; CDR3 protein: CSVEAPLAGTYNEQFF
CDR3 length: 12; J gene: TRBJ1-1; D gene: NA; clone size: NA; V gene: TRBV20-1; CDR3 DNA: TGCAGTGCTAGAGATCTGCCAGGTGAAGCTTTCTTT; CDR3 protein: CSARDLPGEAFF
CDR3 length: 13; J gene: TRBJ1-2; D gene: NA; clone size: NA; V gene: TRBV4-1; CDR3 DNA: TGCGCCAGCAGTCCAGACATTAACTATGGCTACACCTTC; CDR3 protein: CASSPDINYGYTF
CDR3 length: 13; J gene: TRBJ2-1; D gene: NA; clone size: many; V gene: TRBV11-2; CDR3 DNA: TGCGCCAGCAGCAGAGGGGGGTACAATGAGCAGTTCTTC; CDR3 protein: CASSRGGYNEQFF
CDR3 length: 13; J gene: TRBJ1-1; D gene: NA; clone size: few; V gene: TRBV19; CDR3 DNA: TGTGCCAGTAGTTTAGGACGGAGCACTGAAGCTTTCTTT; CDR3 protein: CASSLGRSTEAFF
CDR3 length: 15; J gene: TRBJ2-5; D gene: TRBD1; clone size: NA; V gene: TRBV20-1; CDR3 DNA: TGCAGTGCTAGAGACCTACAGGGGGCAGGGGAGACCCAGTACTTC; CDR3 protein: CSARDLQGAGETQYF
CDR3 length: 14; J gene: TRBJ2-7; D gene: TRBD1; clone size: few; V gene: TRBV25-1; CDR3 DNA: TGTGCCAGCAGCGACGCCGGGACAGGATACGAGCAGTACTTC; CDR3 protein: CASSDAGTGYEQYF
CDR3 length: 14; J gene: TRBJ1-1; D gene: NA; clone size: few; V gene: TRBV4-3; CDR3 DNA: TGCGCCAGCAGCCAAGCCCCCCTGAACACTGAAGCTTTCTTT; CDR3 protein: CASSQAPLNTEAFF
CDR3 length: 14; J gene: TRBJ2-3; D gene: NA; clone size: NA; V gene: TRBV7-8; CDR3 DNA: TGTGCCAGCAGCTCTTATAGCGGAACAGATACGCAGTATTTT; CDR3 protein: CASSSYSGTDTQYF
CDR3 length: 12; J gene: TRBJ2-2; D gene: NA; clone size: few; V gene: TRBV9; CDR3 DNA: TGTGCCAGCAGCGTAGATAATAGGGAGCTGTTTTTT; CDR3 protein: CASSVDNRELFF
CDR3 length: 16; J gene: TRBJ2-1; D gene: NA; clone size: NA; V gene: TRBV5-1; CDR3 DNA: TGCGCCAGCAGCTACCCCGAGACAGGGAGGTCGGGCGAGCAGTTCTTC; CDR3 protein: CASSYPETGRSGEQFF
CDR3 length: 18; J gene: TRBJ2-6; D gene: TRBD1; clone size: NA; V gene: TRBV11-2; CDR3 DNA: TGTGCCAGCAGTTTGGGGACAGGGGGACTCTCTGGGGCCAACGTCCTGACTTTC; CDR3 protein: CASSLGTGGLSGANVLTF
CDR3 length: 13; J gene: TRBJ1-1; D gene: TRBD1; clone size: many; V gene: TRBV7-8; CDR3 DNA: TGTGCCAGCAGACAGACAGGGATCACTGAAGCTTTCTTT; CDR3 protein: CASRQTGITEAFF
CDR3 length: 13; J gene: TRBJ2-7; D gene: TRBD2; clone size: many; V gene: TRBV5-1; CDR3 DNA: TGCGCCAGCAGCTTGAGCGGGAGTGTAGAGCAGTACTTC; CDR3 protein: CASSLSGSVEQYF
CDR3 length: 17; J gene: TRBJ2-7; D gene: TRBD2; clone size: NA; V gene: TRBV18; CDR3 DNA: TGTGCCAGCTCACCCCTCCCGACTAGCGGGGGGTCCCCCTGGCAGTACTTC; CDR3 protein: CASSPLPTSGGSPWQYF
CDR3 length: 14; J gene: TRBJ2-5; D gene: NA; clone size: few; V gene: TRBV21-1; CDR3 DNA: TGTGCCAGCAGCAACCGGACGAGCCAAGAGACCCAGTACTTC; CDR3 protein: CASSNRTSQETQYF
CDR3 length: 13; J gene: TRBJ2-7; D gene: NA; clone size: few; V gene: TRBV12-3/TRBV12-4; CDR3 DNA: TGTGCCAGCAGTTTCAAGTTCGCCTACGAGCAGTACTTC; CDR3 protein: CASSFKFAYEQYF
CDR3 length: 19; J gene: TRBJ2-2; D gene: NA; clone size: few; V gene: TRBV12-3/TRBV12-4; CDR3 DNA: TGTGCCAGCAGTTTGGTTTTGCTTCTAGAAGCCGCGAACACCGGGGAGCTGTTTTTT; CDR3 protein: CASSLVLLLEAANTGELFF
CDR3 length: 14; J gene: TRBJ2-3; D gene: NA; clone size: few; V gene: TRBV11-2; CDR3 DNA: TGTGCCAGCAGCTTAAACGGGGGCGCAGATACGCAGTATTTT; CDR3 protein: CASSLNGGADTQYF
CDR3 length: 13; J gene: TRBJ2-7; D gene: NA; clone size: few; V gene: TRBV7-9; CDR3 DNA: TGTGCCAGCAGCCCCCCTGGAGCCTCCGAGCAGTACTTC; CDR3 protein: CASSPPGASEQYF
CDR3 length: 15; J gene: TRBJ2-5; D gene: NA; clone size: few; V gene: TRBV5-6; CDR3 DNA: TGTGCCAGCAGCTTGACGGACAATTTAGTTGAGACCCAGTACTTC; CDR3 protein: CASSLTDNLVETQYF
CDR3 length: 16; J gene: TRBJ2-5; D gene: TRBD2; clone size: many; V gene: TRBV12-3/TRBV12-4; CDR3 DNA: TGTGCCAGCAGTCGCAGACTAGCGGGGGTTCAAGAGACCCAGTACTTC; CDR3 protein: CASSRRLAGVQETQYF
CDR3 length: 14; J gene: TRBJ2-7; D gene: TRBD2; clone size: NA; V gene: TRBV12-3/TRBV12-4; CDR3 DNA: TGTGCCACAAGGGGTGGGGCGGGAGTTTCCGAGCAGTACTTC; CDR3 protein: CATRGGAGVSEQYF
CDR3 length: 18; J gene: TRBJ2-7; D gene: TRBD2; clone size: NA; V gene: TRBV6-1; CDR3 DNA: TGTGCCAGCACTCTTAAGCGGGGGTCCACCTACGAGCGCTACGAGCAGTACTTC; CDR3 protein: CASTLKRGSTYERYEQYF
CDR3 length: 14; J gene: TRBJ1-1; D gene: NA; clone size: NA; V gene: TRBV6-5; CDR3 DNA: TGTGCCAGCAGTTACGGGACAAGGAACACTGAAGCTTTCTTT; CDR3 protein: CASSYGTRNTEAFF
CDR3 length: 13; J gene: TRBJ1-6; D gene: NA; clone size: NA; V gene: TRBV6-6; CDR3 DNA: TGTGCCGGCCGTGGGGAGCGTAATTCACCCCTCCACTTT; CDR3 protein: CAGRGERNSPLHF
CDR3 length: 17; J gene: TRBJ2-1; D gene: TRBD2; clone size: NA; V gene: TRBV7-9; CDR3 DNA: TGTGCCAGCAGCACCGAGTGGGCTAGCGGGATGAGCAATGAGCAGTTCTTC; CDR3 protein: CASSTEWASGMSNEQFF
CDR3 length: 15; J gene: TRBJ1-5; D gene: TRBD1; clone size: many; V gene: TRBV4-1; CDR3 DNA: TGCGCCAGCAGCCAAGCGGACAGGGTGGATCAGCCCCAGCATTTT; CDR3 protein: CASSQADRVDQPQHF
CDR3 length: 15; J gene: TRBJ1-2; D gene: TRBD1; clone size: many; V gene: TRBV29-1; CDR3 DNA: TGCAGCATCGCGAATTCCGGGACAGGGGGCGAAGGCTACACCTTC; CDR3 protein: CSIANSGTGGEGYTF
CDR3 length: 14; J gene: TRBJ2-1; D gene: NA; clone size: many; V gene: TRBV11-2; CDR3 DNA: TGTGCCAGCAGCCCCCTAGGCGGATACAATGAGCAGTTCTTC; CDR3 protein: CASSPLGGYNEQFF
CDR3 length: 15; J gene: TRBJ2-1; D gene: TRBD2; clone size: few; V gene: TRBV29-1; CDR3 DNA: TGCAGCGCTATGGGACTAGCGGGAGCCTCCGGTGAGCAGTTCTTC; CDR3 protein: CSAMGLAGASGEQFF
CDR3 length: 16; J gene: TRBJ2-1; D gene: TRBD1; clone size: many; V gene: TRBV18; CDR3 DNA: TGTGCCAGCTCACGGCTTACTGGACAGGGCGACAATGAGCAGTTCTTC; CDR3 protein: CASSRLTGQGDNEQFF
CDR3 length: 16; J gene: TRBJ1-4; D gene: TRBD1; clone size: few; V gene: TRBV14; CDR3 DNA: TGTGCCAGCAGCCACGAACTAGGGGGCTTGAGCGAAAAACTGTTTTTT; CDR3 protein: CASSHELGGLSEKLFF
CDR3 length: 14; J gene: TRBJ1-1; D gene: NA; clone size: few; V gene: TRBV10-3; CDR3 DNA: TGTGCCATCAGTCCTTTAGCTGTGAACACTGAAGCTTTCTTT; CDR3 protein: CAISPLAVNTEAFF
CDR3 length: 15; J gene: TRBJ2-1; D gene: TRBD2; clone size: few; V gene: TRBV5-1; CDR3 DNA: TGCGCCAGCAGCACGTCTAGCGGGGTGTACAATGAGCAGTTCTTC; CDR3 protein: CASSTSSGVYNEQFF